These 6 T cell receptor beta chains were sequenced from one sample in a study of HIV-infected children after antiretroviral therapy interruption. The TCR library was built from RNA with a 3' RACE protocol and unique molecular identifiers. In TCRdb, the 3' RACE reads were re-called with MiXCR into one record per CDR3 protein. Among 15,000 to 17,000 distinct CDR3 sequences listed, 3.4% were seen once. Treatment meaning: PENTA 11 planned treatment interruption arm or continuous ART arm. The sample consisted of CD45RA+ CD4+ T cells from PBMCs, taken from a donor given antiretroviral therapy, either interrupted or continuous. Subset meaning: naive CD4+ CD45RA+ CD45RO- T cells. The receptors come from a child aged 2-17 years with HIV.

In this sample, this clonotype turned up many times. The chain joins TRBV29-1 to TRBJ2-5; 11 nucleotides agree with TRBD2. The germline CDR1 and CDR2 sequences are SQVTM and ANQGSEA. J was trimmed by 1 base and V by 5 bases; bases with no gene match: 3. The CDR3 spans 14 residues. The CDR3 here is CSVQGLAAQETQYF. DNA of the CDR3: TGCAGCGTTCAGGGACTAGCGGCCCAAGAGACCCAGTACTTC.

This clonotype occurred many times. V gene TRBV30 combines with J gene TRBJ2-5; 8 nucleotides match TRBD1. The J segment lost 6 bases and the V segment lost 0 bases, leaving 6 bases of the junction unmatched. This CDR3 has 14 residues. Germline values: CDR1 GTSNPN, CDR2 SVGIG (reference sequence). CDR3 sequence reads: CAWSVPGGVKTQYF. Written as DNA, the CDR3 is TGTGCCTGGAGTGTCCCAGGGGGCGTGAAGACCCAGTACTTC.

Ten or more counts support this clonotype. The chain combines TRBV19 with TRBJ2-3, with 10 bases lining up with TRBD2. This CDR3 is built from 19 residues. Unmatched junction bases numbered 16, after V lost 3 bases and J lost 4 bases. Germline CDR1 is LNHDA and CDR2 is SQIVND (reference sequence). CDR3 DNA sequence: TGTGCCAGTAGTATTGGGGCTAGCGGGAGCTTTTCGTTGGCAGATACGCAGTATTTT. Protein sequence: CASSIGASGSFSLADTQYF. Supplemented by reference TRBV19 and TRBJ2-3, the full variable domain reads DGGITQSPKYLFRKEGQNVTLSCEQNLNHDAMYWYRQDPGQGLRLIYYSQIVNDFQKGDIAEGYSVSREKKESFPLTVTSAQKNPTAFYLCASSIGASGSFSLADTQYFGPGTRLTVL.

This clonotype was detected ten times or more. The junction departs from the called germline gene at one end, perhaps through a read error. The chain recombines TRBV19 with TRBJ2-5; 10 bases agree with TRBD1. This CDR3 comprises 14 residues. Germline assignment: CDR1 LNHDA and CDR2 SQIVND (reference sequence). The CDR3 coding sequence is TGTGCCAGCAGTACCCGGGACAGGGGAGACACCCAGTACTTT. Its protein product is CASSTRDRGDTQYF. Using reference TRBV19 and TRBJ2-5 for the parts outside the CDR3, the full variable domain is DGGITQSPKYLFRKEGQNVTLSCEQNLNHDAMYWYRQDPGQGLRLIYYSQIVNDFQKGDIAEGYSVSREKKESFPLTVTSAQKNPTAFYLCASSTRDRGDTQYFGPGTRLLVL.

Sample share makes this clonotype medium-sized. The chain recombines TRBV9 with TRBJ1-5; D is possibly TRBD1 (5 bases). The CDR3 length is 15 residues. V was pared by 2 bases and J by 6 bases, with 15 bases between. Germline V gives CDR1 SGDLS, CDR2 YYNGEE. CDR3 DNA sequence: TGTGCCAGCAGCGTGGGGACTGACTGGGGTCAGCCCCAGCATTTT. Its protein is CASSVGTDWGQPQHF.

This clonotype appeared many times. V and J are TRBV7-3 and TRBJ1-5, with D perhaps matching TRBD1 (5 bases). The CDR3 is made up of 14 amino acids. Trimming stripped 4 bases from V and 2 bases from J, with 9 bases between. CDR1 SGHTA and CDR2 FQGTGA come from the germline V gene. The CDR3 bases are TGTGCCAGCAGCTCGATGGGGCGCAATCAGCCCCAGCATTTT. This codes for CASSSMGRNQPQHF.